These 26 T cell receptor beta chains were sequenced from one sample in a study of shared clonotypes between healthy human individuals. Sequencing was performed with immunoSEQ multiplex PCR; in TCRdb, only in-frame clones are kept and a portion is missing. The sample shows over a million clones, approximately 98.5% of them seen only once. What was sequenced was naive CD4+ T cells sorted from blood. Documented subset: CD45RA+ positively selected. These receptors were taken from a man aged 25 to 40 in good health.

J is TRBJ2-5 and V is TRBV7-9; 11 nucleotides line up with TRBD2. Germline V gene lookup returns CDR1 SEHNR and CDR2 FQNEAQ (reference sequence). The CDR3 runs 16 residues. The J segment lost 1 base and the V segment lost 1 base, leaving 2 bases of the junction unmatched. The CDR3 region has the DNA TGTGCCAGCAGCTTAGGACTAGCGGGACCCCAAGAGACCCAGTACTTC. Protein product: CASSLGLAGPQETQYF.

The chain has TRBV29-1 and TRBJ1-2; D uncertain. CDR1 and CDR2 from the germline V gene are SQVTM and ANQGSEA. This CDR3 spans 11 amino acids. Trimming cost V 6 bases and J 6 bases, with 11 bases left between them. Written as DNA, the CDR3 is TGCAGCGTAGGTCGAGGAGATGGCTACACCTTC. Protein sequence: CSVGRGDGYTF.

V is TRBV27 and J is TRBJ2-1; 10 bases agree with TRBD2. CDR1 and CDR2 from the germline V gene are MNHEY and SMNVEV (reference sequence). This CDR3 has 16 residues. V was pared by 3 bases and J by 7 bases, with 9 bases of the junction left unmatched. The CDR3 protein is CASSFLSSGRTNEQFF. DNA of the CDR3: TGTGCCAGCAGTTTTCTCTCTAGCGGGAGAACAAATGAGCAGTTCTTC.

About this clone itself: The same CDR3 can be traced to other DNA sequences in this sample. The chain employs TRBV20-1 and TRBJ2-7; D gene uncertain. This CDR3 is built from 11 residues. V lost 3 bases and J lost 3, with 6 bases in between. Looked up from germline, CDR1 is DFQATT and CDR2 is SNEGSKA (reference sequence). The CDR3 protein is CSASSYYEQYF. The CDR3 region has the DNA TGCAGTGCTAGTAGTTACTACGAGCAGTACTTC.

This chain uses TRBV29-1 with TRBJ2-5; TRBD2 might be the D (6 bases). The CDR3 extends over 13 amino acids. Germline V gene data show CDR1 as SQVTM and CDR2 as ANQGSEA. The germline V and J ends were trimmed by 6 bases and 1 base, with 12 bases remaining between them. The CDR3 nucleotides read TGCAGCGTCGGCGGGACCTTCCAAGAGACCCAGTACTTC. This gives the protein CSVGGTFQETQYF.

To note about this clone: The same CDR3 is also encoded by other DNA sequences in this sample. Written as DNA, the CDR3 is TGCGCCAGCAGCTTGGACAGTTCCACAGATACGCAGTATTTT. Translation: CASSLDSSTDTQYF. The J gene is TRBJ2-3, the V gene TRBV5-1; D is ambiguous. The ends were cut back, 0 bases at V and 2 bases at J, with 7 bases in the middle. The CDR3 runs 14 residues. CDR1 and CDR2 (germline): SGHRS, YFSETQ.

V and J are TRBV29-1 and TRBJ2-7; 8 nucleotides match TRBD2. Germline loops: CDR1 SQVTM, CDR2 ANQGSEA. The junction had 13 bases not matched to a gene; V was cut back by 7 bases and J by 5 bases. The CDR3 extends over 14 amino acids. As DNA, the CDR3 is TGCAGCGCCTTAGCGGGACCGAAGCGAAACGAGCAGTACTTC. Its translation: CSALAGPKRNEQYF.

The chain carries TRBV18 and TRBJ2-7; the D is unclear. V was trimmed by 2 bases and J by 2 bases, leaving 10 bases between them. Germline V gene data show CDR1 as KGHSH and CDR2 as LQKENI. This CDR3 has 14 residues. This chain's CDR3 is CASSPGTQTYEQYF. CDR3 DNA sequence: TGTGCCAGCTCACCAGGTACACAAACCTACGAGCAGTACTTC.

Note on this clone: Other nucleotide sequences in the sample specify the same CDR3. The CDR3, as DNA: TGTGCCAGTAGTATAGGACTGAGCACAGATACGCAGTATTTT. Amino acid sequence: CASSIGLSTDTQYF. The chain joins TRBV19 to TRBJ2-3; D not resolved. Germline loops: CDR1 LNHDA, CDR2 SQIVND (reference sequence). The CDR3 is 14 residues long. The germline V and J ends were trimmed by 1 base and 0 bases, with 5 bases remaining between them.

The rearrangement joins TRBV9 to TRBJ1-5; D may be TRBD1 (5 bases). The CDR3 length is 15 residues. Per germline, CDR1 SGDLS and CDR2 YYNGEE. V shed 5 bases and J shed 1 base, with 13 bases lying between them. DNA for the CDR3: TGTGCCAGCAGTCGTACAGGTTCGAGCAATCAGCCCCAGCATTTT. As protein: CASSRTGSSNQPQHF.

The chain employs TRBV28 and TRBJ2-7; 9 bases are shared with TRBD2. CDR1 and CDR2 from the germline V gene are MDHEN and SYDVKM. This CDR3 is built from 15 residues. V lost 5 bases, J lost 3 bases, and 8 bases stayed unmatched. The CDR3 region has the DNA TGTGCCAGCAGTGTCGCCCTAGCGGGAAACTACGAGCAGTACTTC. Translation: CASSVALAGNYEQYF. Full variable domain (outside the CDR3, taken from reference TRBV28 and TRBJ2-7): DVKVTQSSRYLVKRTGEKVFLECVQDMDHENMFWYRQDPGLGLRLIYFSYDVKMKEKGDIPEGYSVSREKKERFSLILESASTNQTSMYLCASSVALAGNYEQYFGPGTRLTVT.

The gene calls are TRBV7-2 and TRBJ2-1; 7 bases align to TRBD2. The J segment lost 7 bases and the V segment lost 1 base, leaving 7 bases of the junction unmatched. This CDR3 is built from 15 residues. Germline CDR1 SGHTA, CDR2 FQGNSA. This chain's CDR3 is CASSLGAGVINEQFF. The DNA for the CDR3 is TGTGCCAGCAGCTTAGGTGCGGGAGTGATTAATGAGCAGTTCTTC.

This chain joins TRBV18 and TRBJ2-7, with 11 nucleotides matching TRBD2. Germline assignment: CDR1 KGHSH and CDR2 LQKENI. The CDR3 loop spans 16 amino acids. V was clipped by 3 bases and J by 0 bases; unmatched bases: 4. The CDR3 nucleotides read TGTGCCAGCTCACCGTATAGCGGGAGGGCCTCCTACGAGCAGTACTTC. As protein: CASSPYSGRASYEQYF.

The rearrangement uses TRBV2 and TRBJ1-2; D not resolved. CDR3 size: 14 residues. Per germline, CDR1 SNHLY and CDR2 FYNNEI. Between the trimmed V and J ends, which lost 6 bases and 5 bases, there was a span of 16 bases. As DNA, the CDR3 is TGTGCCAGCAGAAGTAGGAGCGGCCGGTATGGCTACACCTTC. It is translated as CASRSRSGRYGYTF. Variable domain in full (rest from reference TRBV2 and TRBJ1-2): EPEVTQTPSHQVTQMGQEVILRCVPISNHLYFYWYRQILGQKVEFLVSFYNNEISEKSEIFDDQFSVERPDGSNFTLKIRSTKLEDSAMYFCASRSRSGRYGYTFGSGTRLTVV.

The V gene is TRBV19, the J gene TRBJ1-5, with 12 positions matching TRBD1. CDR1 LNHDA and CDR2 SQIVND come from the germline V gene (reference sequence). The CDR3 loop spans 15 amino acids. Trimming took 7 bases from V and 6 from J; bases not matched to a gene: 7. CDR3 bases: TGTGCCAGTATCTCCGGGACAGGGGGCATTCAGCCCCAGCATTTT. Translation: CASISGTGGIQPQHF.

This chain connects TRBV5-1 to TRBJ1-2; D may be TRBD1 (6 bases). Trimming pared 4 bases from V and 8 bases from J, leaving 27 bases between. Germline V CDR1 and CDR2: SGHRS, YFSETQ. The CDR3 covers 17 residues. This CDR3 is CASSRTGAAETGGGYTF. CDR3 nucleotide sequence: TGCGCCAGCAGCCGAACGGGGGCAGCCGAAACGGGCGGAGGCTACACCTTC.

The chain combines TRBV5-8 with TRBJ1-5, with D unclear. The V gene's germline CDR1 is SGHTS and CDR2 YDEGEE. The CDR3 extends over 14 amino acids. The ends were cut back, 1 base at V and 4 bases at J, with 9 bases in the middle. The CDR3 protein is CASSLLLANQPQHF. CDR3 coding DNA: TGTGCCAGCAGCTTGCTATTGGCTAATCAGCCCCAGCATTTT.

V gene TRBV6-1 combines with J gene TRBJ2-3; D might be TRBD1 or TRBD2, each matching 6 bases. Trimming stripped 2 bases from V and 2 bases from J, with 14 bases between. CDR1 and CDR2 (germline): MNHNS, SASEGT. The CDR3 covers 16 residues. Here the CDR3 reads CASSELGGAATDTQYF. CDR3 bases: TGTGCCAGCAGTGAATTGGGGGGCGCGGCCACAGATACGCAGTATTTT.

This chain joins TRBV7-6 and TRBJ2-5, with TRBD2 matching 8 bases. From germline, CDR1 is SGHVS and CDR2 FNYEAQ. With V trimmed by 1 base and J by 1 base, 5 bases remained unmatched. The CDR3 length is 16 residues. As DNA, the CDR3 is TGTGCCAGCAGCTTAGGGGCTAGCGGGTTCCAAGAGACCCAGTACTTC. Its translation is CASSLGASGFQETQYF.

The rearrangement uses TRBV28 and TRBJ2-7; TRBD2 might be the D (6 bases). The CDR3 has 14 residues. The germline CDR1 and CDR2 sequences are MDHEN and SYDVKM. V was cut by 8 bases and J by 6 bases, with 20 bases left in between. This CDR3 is CASHNRRDLSEQYF. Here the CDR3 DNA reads TGTGCCAGCCATAACCGCAGGGACTTATCCGAGCAGTACTTC.

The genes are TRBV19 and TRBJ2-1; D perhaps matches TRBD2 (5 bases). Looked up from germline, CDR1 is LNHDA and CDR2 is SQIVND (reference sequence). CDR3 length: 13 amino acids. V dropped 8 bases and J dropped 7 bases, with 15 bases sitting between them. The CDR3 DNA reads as TGTGCCAGTCATTCTTCGGGGATTAATGAGCAGTTCTTC. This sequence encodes CASHSSGINEQFF.

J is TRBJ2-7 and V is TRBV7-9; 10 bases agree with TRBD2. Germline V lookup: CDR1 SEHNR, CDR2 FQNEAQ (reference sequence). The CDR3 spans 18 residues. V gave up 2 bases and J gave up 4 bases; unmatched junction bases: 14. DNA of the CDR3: TGTGCCAGCAGCTTACTAGCGGGAGTAGAGGGTGCGCTTTACGAGCAGTACTTC. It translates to CASSLLAGVEGALYEQYF.

CDR3 nucleotides: TGTGCCAGCAGTTCCGGGACTAGCTCCTTCTCGAACACCGGGGAGCTGTTTTTT. Its translation is CASSSGTSSFSNTGELFF. The gene calls are TRBV5-4 and TRBJ2-2; 9 nucleotides agree with TRBD2. Germline CDR1 SGHNT, CDR2 YYREEE (reference sequence). V was clipped by 5 bases and J by 0 bases; unmatched bases: 11. The CDR3 runs to 18 residues.

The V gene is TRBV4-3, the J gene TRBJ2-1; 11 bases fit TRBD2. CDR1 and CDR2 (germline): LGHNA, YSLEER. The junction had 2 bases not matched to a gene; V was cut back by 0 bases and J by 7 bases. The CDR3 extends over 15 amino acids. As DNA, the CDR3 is TGCGCCAGCAGCCAAGATAGCGGGAGGGCAAATGAGCAGTTCTTC. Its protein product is CASSQDSGRANEQFF.

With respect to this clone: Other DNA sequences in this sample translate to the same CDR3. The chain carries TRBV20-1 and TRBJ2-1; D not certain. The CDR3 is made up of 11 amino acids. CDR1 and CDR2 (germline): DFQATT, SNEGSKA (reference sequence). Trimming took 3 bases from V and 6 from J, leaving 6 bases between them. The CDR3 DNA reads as TGCAGTGCTAGTAAGGGCAATGAGCAGTTCTTC. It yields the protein CSASKGNEQFF.

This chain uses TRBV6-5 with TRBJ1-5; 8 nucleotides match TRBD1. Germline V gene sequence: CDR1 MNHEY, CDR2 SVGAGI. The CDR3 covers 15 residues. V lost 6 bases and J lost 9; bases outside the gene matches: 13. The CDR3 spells CASSLRRTGILPQHF. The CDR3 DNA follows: TGTGCCAGCAGCCTACGGCGGACAGGGATACTGCCCCAGCATTTT.